The clone carrying this TCR beta chain was counted many times. This entry comes from a study of T-cell reconstitution after alpha-beta-depleted transplantation in children. CDR1 and CDR2 (germline): ENHRY, SYGVKD. CDR3 length: 13 residues. V was pared by 2 bases and J by 3 bases, with 2 bases between. For TCRbeta, the library was prepared with unique molecular identifiers. TCRdb ran MiXCR on the PCR reads and lists one entry per CDR3 protein. The top ten hold roughly 7.1% of the sample, which has 330,000 or so distinct CDR3 sequences, about 9.4% seen once. The sample was PBMCs, taken before TCRalphabeta/CD19-depleted stem cell transplant. The receptor comes from a boy under two years old with acute myeloid leukemia, due to receive a stem cell transplant. This sequence joins TRBV10-3 and TRBJ1-6, with unresolved D. CDR3 sequence (DNA): TGTGCCATCAGTGAGATCTATAATTCACCCCTCCACTTT. Protein product: CAISEIYNSPLHF.